Below are 18 T cell receptor beta chains sequenced from a single sample in a study of T cell responses to AZD1222 COVID-19 vaccine. Sequencing was performed with immunoSEQ multiplex PCR; in TCRdb, only in-frame clones are kept and a portion is missing. The sample yields approximately 120,000 clones, roughly nine tenths seen once. The sequencing here drew on peripheral blood, taken on day 0 of AZD1222 vaccination. These receptors came from an adult in good health.

The genes are TRBV29-1 and TRBJ1-5; a weak D match, TRBD1 (5 bases). The CDR3 is made up of 13 amino acids. The V and J ends lost 4 bases and 7 bases respectively, with 14 bases between them. The germline V gene has CDR1 SQVTM and CDR2 ANQGSEA. The CDR3 here is CSVAGGGGQPQHF. For the CDR3, the DNA is TGCAGCGTTGCCGGCGGGGGAGGCCAGCCCCAGCATTTT.

V gene TRBV11-2 combines with J gene TRBJ2-7, with 8 bases fitting TRBD1. Germline CDR1 and CDR2: SGHAT and FQNNGV. CDR3 length: 16 residues. With 2 bases clipped from V and 4 bases from J, the junction kept 10 bases outside the gene matches. The CDR3 is CASSLSGPGGEYEQYF. CDR3 DNA: TGTGCCAGCAGCTTATCTGGGCCAGGGGGCGAATACGAGCAGTACTTC.

In DNA, the CDR3 is TGCGCCAGCAGCCAAGTGCAGGGGAATAATTCACCCCTCCACTTT. The encoded protein is CASSQVQGNNSPLHF. V and J are TRBV4-3 and TRBJ1-6, with D perhaps matching TRBD1 (6 bases). This CDR3 contains 15 residues. Germline V lookup: CDR1 LGHNA, CDR2 YSLEER. With 1 base removed from V and 5 bases from J, the gap between germline ends came to 9 bases.

V and J are TRBV7-2 and TRBJ2-3; weak D call: TRBD2 (5 bases). The V end was cut by 3 bases, the J end by 3 bases, with 13 bases between. The V gene's germline CDR1 is SGHTA and CDR2 FQGNSA. This CDR3 is built from 15 residues. Here the CDR3 reads CASSLVGAATDTQYF. For the CDR3, the DNA is TGTGCCAGCAGCTTGGTGGGAGCGGCTACAGATACGCAGTATTTT.

Only one count was recorded for this clone. The chain is built from TRBV10-2 and TRBJ1-1; D remains ambiguous. Germline V lookup: CDR1 WSHSY, CDR2 SAAADI. The length of the CDR3 is 12 residues. The V and J ends lost 9 bases and 4 bases respectively, with 12 bases between them. CDR3 in DNA: TGCGCCAGTGCTTATACGGGCACTGAAGCTTTCTTT. This codes for CASAYTGTEAFF.

This clone appeared a single time. The chain couples TRBV19 to TRBJ1-2, with D unclear. The CDR3 has 12 residues. CDR1 and CDR2 (germline): LNHDA, SQIVND (reference sequence). Trimming took off 8 bases at V and 2 bases at J, with 9 bases between the two ends. The CDR3 DNA is TGTGCCAGTTTTTCAGCAAACTATGGCTACACCTTC. Translating it yields CASFSANYGYTF.

The count of this clone is one. The chain joins TRBV27 to TRBJ1-2, with a tentative D call TRBD1 (5 bases). With 2 bases removed from V and 5 bases from J, the gap between germline ends came to 6 bases. The CDR3 loop spans 12 amino acids. Germline CDR1 and CDR2: MNHEY and SMNVEV (reference sequence). CDR3 DNA sequence: TGTGCCAGCAGTTTAGCAGGGTATGGCTACACCTTC. The encoded protein is CASSLAGYGYTF.

CDR3 amino acids: CASSARGIEAFF. For the CDR3, the DNA is TGTGCCAGCAGCGCCCGGGGGATTGAAGCTTTCTTT. This sequence joins TRBV14 and TRBJ1-1; a weak D match, TRBD1 (5 bases). V was shortened by 5 bases and J by 7 bases, with 11 bases between the two germline ends. The germline V gene has CDR1 SGHDN and CDR2 FVKESK. CDR3 length equals 12 residues.

V is TRBV29-1 and J is TRBJ1-4; possible D gene TRBD1, 5 bases. The CDR3 runs 16 residues. Germline lookup yields CDR1 SQVTM and CDR2 ANQGSEA. V lost 3 bases, J lost 3 bases, and 17 bases lay in between. CDR3 loop: CSVEPPYRLANEKLFF. CDR3 sequence (DNA): TGCAGCGTTGAGCCCCCCTACAGGCTAGCTAATGAAAAACTGTTTTTT.

The genes are TRBV10-3 and TRBJ2-2, with D unclear. Germline CDR1 ENHRY, CDR2 SYGVKD. The ends were cut back, 2 bases at V and 2 bases at J, with 9 bases in the middle. The CDR3 is made up of 15 amino acids. CDR3: CAISERQVNTGELFF. The CDR3 DNA sequence: TGTGCCATCAGTGAGCGGCAGGTAAACACCGGGGAGCTGTTTTTT.

The genes are TRBV5-5 and TRBJ1-5; D is undetermined. Per germline, CDR1 SGHKS and CDR2 YYEKEE (reference sequence). This CDR3 comprises 15 residues. V lost 0 bases to trimming and J lost 1 base, with 8 bases between them. CDR3 sequence (DNA): TGTGCCAGCAGCTTGGACGGGCTCAGCAATCAGCCCCAGCATTTT. The encoded protein is CASSLDGLSNQPQHF.

This clone has only one observation. The chain joins TRBV28 to TRBJ1-6; no reliable D call. The CDR3 consists of 12 residues. Trimming shortened V by 8 bases and J by 11 bases, and 13 bases separated the two germline ends. CDR1 and CDR2 from the germline V gene are MDHEN and SYDVKM. CDR3 in DNA: TGTGCCAGCCTTCGGTCTGGGCCACCCCTCCACTTT. It yields the protein CASLRSGPPLHF.

The chain employs TRBV18 and TRBJ2-1, with 9 bases lining up with TRBD2. The germline gives CDR1 KGHSH, CDR2 LQKENI. CDR3 length: 16 residues. V was pared by 0 bases and J by 10 bases, with 10 bases of the junction left unmatched. The CDR3 DNA reads as TGTGCCAGCTCACCACCGGTGACTGTCAGCGGGAGGGAGCAGTTCTTC. Its protein is CASSPPVTVSGREQFF. The full variable domain, completed using reference TRBV18 and TRBJ2-1, is NAGVMQNPRHLVRRRGQEARLRCSPMKGHSHVYWYRQLPEEGLKFMVYLQKENIIDESGMPKERFSAEFPKEGPSILRIQQVVRGDSAAYFCASSPPVTVSGREQFFGPGTRLTVL.

The rearrangement uses TRBV9 and TRBJ2-5, with 13 bases lining up with TRBD2. CDR3 length equals 16 residues. Germline-derived CDR1 and CDR2 are SGDLS and YYNGEE. V lost 4 bases and J lost 7; bases outside the gene matches: 10. This chain's CDR3 is CASSTGTSGDRGTQYF. DNA for the CDR3: TGTGCCAGCAGCACCGGGACTAGCGGGGACCGAGGGACCCAGTACTTC.

This chain joins TRBV6-2 or TRBV6-3 and TRBJ2-1; D is unresolved. With 2 bases removed from V and 6 bases from J, the gap between germline ends came to 8 bases. The germline V gene encodes CDR1 MNHEY and CDR2 SVGEGT. The CDR3 contains 13 residues. The CDR3 region has the DNA TGTGCCAGCAGTTACCGGCAGGCCAATGAGCAGTTCTTC. It codes for CASSYRQANEQFF.

The rearrangement uses TRBV28 and TRBJ2-7; D not resolved. V was pared by 5 bases and J by 0 bases, with 11 bases between. The CDR3 runs 14 residues. Germline V CDR1 and CDR2: MDHEN, SYDVKM. DNA of the CDR3: TGTGCCAGCAGTCCCTTCCCGAGCTCCTACGAGCAGTACTTC. It yields the protein CASSPFPSSYEQYF.

This clone came up once. The gene calls are TRBV6-5 and TRBJ1-2, with 8 bases aligning to TRBD1. Trimming removed 0 bases from V and 8 bases from J; junction bases left unmatched: 5. This CDR3 is built from 14 residues. The germline V gene has CDR1 MNHEY and CDR2 SVGAGI. Here the CDR3 DNA reads TGTGCCAGCAGTTACTCGACAGGGGCGTCCGGCTACACCTTC. It is translated as CASSYSTGASGYTF.

This chain links TRBV5-1 with TRBJ1-2, with TRBD1 identical over 7 bases. The germline V gene has CDR1 SGHRS and CDR2 YFSETQ. Trimming removed 4 bases from V and 0 bases from J; junction bases left unmatched: 3. The CDR3 sequence is 14 residues long. The CDR3 loop is CASSGDSANYGYTF. In DNA, the CDR3 is TGCGCCAGCAGCGGGGACAGTGCTAACTATGGCTACACCTTC.